These T cell receptor beta chains were read from a single sample in a study of T cell responses to AZD1222 COVID-19 vaccine. Using immunoSEQ multiplex PCR, the repertoire was profiled, and TCRdb retains in-frame clones only, with some absent. The sample contains roughly 130,000 clones, 86% of which appear only once. This sample comprised peripheral blood, obtained on day 0 of AZD1222 vaccination. All receptors derive from an adult in good health. Both conserved end residues are part of each CDR3. The D gene is left open where the match is weak. Only part of the rows carry a size: once, few, many, or a class if the clone is expanded.

j_call | cdr3_length | clone_size | v_call | d_call | cdr3_aa | cdr3_nt
TRBJ1-5 | 15 | NA | TRBV27 | TRBD1 | CASSLTTGGIQPQHF | TGTGCCAGCAGCCTAACGACAGGGGGCATTCAGCCCCAGCATTTT
TRBJ1-5 | 11 | once | TRBV7-7 | NA | CATSQGQPQHF | TGTGCCACCTCACAGGGCCAGCCCCAGCATTTT
TRBJ1-2 | 14 | NA | TRBV9 | NA | CASSVEQLSGGYTF | TGTGCCAGCAGCGTAGAACAGCTGTCGGGTGGCTACACCTTC
TRBJ2-3 | 12 | once | TRBV6-5 | NA | CASSAEADTQYF | TGTGCCAGCAGCGCTGAGGCAGATACGCAGTATTTT
TRBJ1-1 | 15 | NA | TRBV18 | NA | CASSPRQEAVTEAFF | TGTGCCAGCTCACCACGTCAAGAAGCAGTCACTGAAGCTTTCTTT
TRBJ1-2 | 14 | NA | TRBV6-5 | NA | CASSYNQDNYGYTF | TGTGCCAGCAGTTACAATCAGGACAACTATGGCTACACCTTC
TRBJ1-5 | 13 | NA | TRBV12-3/TRBV12-4 | NA | CASSFGNNQPQHF | TGTGCCAGCAGTTTCGGGAATAATCAGCCCCAGCATTTT
TRBJ1-2 | 16 | NA | TRBV10-3 | NA | CAIARNLDRSPYGYTF | TGTGCCATCGCTAGGAACTTAGACAGGTCTCCATATGGCTACACCTTC
TRBJ2-3 | 14 | few | TRBV9 | NA | CASSVATRGDTQYF | TGTGCCAGCAGCGTAGCTACCCGCGGAGATACGCAGTATTTT
TRBJ2-7 | 14 | NA | TRBV11-2 | NA | CASSSIRGSYEQYF | TGTGCCAGCAGCTCGATCAGGGGCTCCTACGAGCAGTACTTC
TRBJ1-6 | 13 | NA | TRBV6-2/TRBV6-3 | TRBD1 | CASSGTGYSPLHF | TGTGCCAGCAGCGGGACAGGGTATTCACCCCTCCACTTT
TRBJ2-1 | 15 | NA | TRBV2 | TRBD2 | CASSVAGGPSGEQFF | TGTGCCAGCAGTGTAGCGGGAGGGCCCTCGGGTGAGCAGTTCTTC
TRBJ2-7 | 14 | NA | TRBV13 | NA | CASSFSVRPYEQYF | TGTGCCAGCAGCTTTTCTGTGCGCCCTTACGAGCAGTACTTC
TRBJ2-3 | 17 | NA | TRBV19 | NA | CASSIGPSEPSTDTQYF | TGTGCCAGTAGTATTGGTCCTAGCGAGCCTAGCACAGATACGCAGTATTTT
TRBJ1-2 | 16 | NA | TRBV7-2 | TRBD1 | CASSLDPGGINYGYTF | TGTGCCAGCAGCTTAGACCCAGGGGGCATAAACTATGGCTACACCTTC
TRBJ2-2 | 12 | NA | TRBV5-4 | NA | CASSITTGELFF | TGTGCCAGCAGCATTACCACCGGGGAGCTGTTTTTT
TRBJ2-5 | 14 | NA | TRBV14 | NA | CASSPLSGTETQYF | TGTGCCAGCAGCCCTCTATCCGGGACAGAGACCCAGTACTTC
TRBJ2-5 | 17 | NA | TRBV21-1 | NA | CAFLEGASGRFQETQYF | TGTGCCTTCCTTGAGGGGGCTAGCGGGAGGTTTCAAGAGACCCAGTACTTC
TRBJ2-7 | 14 | NA | TRBV5-1 | TRBD1 | CASSRDSVTYEQYF | TGCGCCAGCAGCCGGGACAGCGTGACCTACGAGCAGTACTTC
TRBJ1-1 | 15 | few | TRBV7-8 | TRBD1 | CASSLTDRANTEAFF | TGTGCCAGCAGCTTGACAGACAGGGCCAACACTGAAGCTTTCTTT
TRBJ1-2 | 13 | NA | TRBV5-1 | NA | CASSLGAAYGYTF | TGCGCCAGCAGCTTGGGGGCGGCGTATGGCTACACCTTC